The rows below give T cell receptor beta chains drawn from one sample of a study of identifying expanded T cells in peripheral blood. Libraries were prepared by immunoSEQ multiplex PCR; TCRdb keeps only in-frame clonotypes and omits some of them. The data hold 100,000 or so clones, with roughly 89% observed a single time. Sequenced input: blood. The receptors shown here come from a person aged 18 to 69 in good health. Each CDR3 is given with its conserved first and last residue.

V gene,J gene,CDR3 protein
TRBV4-2,TRBJ1-2,CASSPSWGGDGYTF
TRBV27,TRBJ2-6,CASSFVGSGANVLTF
TRBV4-2,TRBJ2-7,CASSLEGGTYEQYF
TRBV6-1,TRBJ2-1,CASSLGAGGGFF
TRBV2,TRBJ2-7,CASSDSLTGEYEQYF
TRBV7-2,TRBJ2-5,CASSVDSGGETQYF
TRBV10-2,TRBJ2-1,CASSDIGLKDEQFF
TRBV28,TRBJ1-2,CASSLGGQTYGYTF
TRBV7-9,TRBJ2-7,CASSSGGIEQYF
TRBV4-2,TRBJ2-1,CASRGGPSYNEQFF
TRBV5-1,TRBJ2-3,CASSLGASGTDTQYF
TRBV7-8,TRBJ2-7,CASSLAGLTYEQYF
TRBV7-7,TRBJ2-5,CASSPWTSGPFPQYF
TRBV7-2,TRBJ2-5,CASGSGVLETQYF
TRBV10-3,TRBJ1-3,CAISESAGGPGNTIYF
TRBV6-5,TRBJ1-1,CASSYLGPLAVGEAFF
TRBV7-9,TRBJ1-3,CASSLDRGPGNTIYF
TRBV29-1,TRBJ1-1,CSVGSQHTEAFF
TRBV2,TRBJ1-6,CASKRGQGGTYNSPLHF
TRBV15,TRBJ2-5,CATSRGGTSGGQETQYF
TRBV7-9,TRBJ2-3,CASTLPGLAQYF
TRBV18,TRBJ2-2,CASSHGHSNTGELFF
TRBV6-1,TRBJ1-4,CASSLNEKLFF
TRBV7-8,TRBJ2-1,CASSTGRYSYNEQFF
TRBV5-6,TRBJ2-7,CASSLGMAEQYF
TRBV10-2,TRBJ1-5,CASSLTDRVQPQHF
TRBV4-3,TRBJ1-1,CASSPQGFGEAFF
TRBV27,TRBJ2-3,CASKFGLSTDTQYF
TRBV9,TRBJ2-1,CASSVGGFTSSYNEQFF
TRBV11-2,TRBJ1-4,CASSFEFATNEKLFF
TRBV7-9,TRBJ2-7,CASSSEAGLGNNEQYF
TRBV6-1,TRBJ2-7,CASSGAWGPYEQYF
TRBV19,TRBJ2-6,CATSGSGANVLTF
TRBV4-3,TRBJ1-1,CASSQERGNTEAFF
TRBV7-7,TRBJ2-1,CASSLASGGAFGNEQFF
TRBV9,TRBJ2-2,CASSTRGGALGLFF
TRBV27,TRBJ1-1,CASSLSNRGTEAFF
TRBV5-1,TRBJ1-1,CASSLLDRGNTEAFF
TRBV6-1,TRBJ2-7,CASINREWEQYF
TRBV28,TRBJ1-2,CASSSGTLYGYTF
TRBV27,TRBJ1-1,CATFRHREDTEAFF
TRBV7-2,TRBJ2-2,CASSFGTGELFF
TRBV11-2,TRBJ2-5,CASSSIAPPGETQYF
TRBV5-1,TRBJ1-1,CASSPLGQPSTEAFF
TRBV11-2,TRBJ2-1,CASSRNSKPYNEQFF
TRBV18,TRBJ1-6,CASSPGQGLSPLHF
TRBV2,TRBJ1-3,CASSEVLGPGNTIYF
TRBV27,TRBJ2-1,CASRHSSEQFF
TRBV4-2,TRBJ1-4,CASSQEKGATTNEKLFF
TRBV6-4,TRBJ2-4,CASSDRPENIQYF
TRBV7-7,TRBJ1-3,CASSLARGTGNTIYF
TRBV2,TRBJ2-5,CASIWAGGETQYF
TRBV18,TRBJ2-5,CASSLYWDIQETQYF
TRBV28,TRBJ2-3,CASRSPGGRQDTQYF
TRBV7-9,TRBJ1-2,CASSLEGSGLYYGYTF
TRBV7-9,TRBJ1-2,CASSLQYKQSYGYTF
TRBV5-6,TRBJ1-2,CASSLPGGTNYGYTF